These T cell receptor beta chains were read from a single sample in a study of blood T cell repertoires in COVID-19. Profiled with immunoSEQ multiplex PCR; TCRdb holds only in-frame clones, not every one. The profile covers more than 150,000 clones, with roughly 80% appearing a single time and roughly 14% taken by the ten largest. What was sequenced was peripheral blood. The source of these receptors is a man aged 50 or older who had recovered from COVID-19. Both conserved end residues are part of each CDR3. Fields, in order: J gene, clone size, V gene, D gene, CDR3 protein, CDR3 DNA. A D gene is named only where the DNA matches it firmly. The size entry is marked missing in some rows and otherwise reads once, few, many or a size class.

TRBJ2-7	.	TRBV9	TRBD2	CASSAHRTSGRNDEQYF	TGTGCCAGCAGCGCCCATCGGACTAGCGGGAGAAATGACGAGCAGTACTTC
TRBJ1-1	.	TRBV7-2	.	CASSLSSGDTEAFF	TGTGCCAGCAGCTTAAGTTCAGGGGACACTGAAGCTTTCTTT
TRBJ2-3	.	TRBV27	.	CASSPTRSTDTQYF	TGTGCCAGCAGTCCGACTAGATCTACAGATACGCAGTATTTT
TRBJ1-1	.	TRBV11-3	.	CASSYQENTEAFF	TGTGCCAGCAGCTATCAGGAGAACACTGAAGCTTTCTTT
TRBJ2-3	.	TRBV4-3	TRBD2	CASSQDLAGASDTQYF	TGCGCCAGCAGCCAAGATCTAGCGGGAGCCTCAGATACGCAGTATTTT
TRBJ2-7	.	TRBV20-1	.	CSATGRYEQYF	TGCAGTGCTACAGGGAGGTACGAGCAGTACTTC
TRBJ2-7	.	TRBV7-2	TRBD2	CASSSRLAGERNEQYF	TGTGCCAGCAGCTCCAGACTAGCGGGAGAACGGAACGAGCAGTACTTC
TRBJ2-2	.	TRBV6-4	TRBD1	CASRPGQGRSTGELFF	TGTGCCAGCAGACCGGGACAGGGGCGCTCCACCGGGGAGCTGTTTTTT
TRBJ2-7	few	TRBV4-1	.	CASSQDHPGPYEQYF	TGCGCCAGCAGCCAAGATCACCCAGGCCCCTACGAGCAGTACTTC
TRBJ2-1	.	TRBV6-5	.	CASSSVSSSYNEQFF	TGTGCCAGCAGTTCCGTGTCCAGCTCCTACAATGAGCAGTTCTTC
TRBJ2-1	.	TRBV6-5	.	CASSYMSDSYNEQFF	TGTGCCAGCAGTTACATGTCAGACTCCTACAATGAGCAGTTCTTC
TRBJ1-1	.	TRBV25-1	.	CASSEFRGGNTEAFF	TGTGCCAGCAGTGAGTTCAGAGGAGGAAACACTGAAGCTTTCTTT
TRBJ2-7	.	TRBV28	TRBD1	CASSHNRGYTYEQYF	TGTGCCAGCAGCCACAACAGGGGCTATACCTACGAGCAGTACTTC
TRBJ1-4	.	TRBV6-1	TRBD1	CASSVLWGQGGEKLFF	TGTGCCAGCAGTGTCCTCTGGGGACAGGGTGGTGAAAAACTGTTTTTT
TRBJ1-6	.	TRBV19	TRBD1	CASSSARGPPQSPLHF	TGTGCCAGTAGTTCTGCGAGGGGGCCTCCTCAATCACCCCTCCACTTT
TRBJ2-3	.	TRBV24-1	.	CATRGLTDTQYF	TGTGCCACCAGGGGACTCACAGATACGCAGTATTTT
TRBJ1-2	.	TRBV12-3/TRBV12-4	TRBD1	CASTTDRDYGYTF	TGTGCCAGCACCACGGACAGGGACTATGGCTACACCTTC
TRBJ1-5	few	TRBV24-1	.	CATSGGRGPQHF	TGTGCCACCAGTGGAGGCCGGGGGCCCCAGCATTTT
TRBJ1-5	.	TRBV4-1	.	CASSQDGGPQHF	TGCGCCAGCAGCCAAGATGGCGGGCCCCAGCATTTT
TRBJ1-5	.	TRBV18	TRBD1	CASQGAINQPQHF	TGTGCCAGCCAGGGGGCCATAAACCAGCCCCAGCATTTT
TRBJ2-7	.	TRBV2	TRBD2	CASTKERDAYEQYF	TGTGCCAGCACCAAAGAGCGGGACGCCTACGAGCAGTACTTC
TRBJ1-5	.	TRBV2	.	CASSGSGPNSNQPQHF	TGTGCCAGCAGCGGCAGCGGACCGAATAGCAATCAGCCCCAGCATTTT
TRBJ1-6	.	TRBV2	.	CASSRNRAGYNSPLHF	TGTGCCAGCAGTCGCAACAGGGCGGGCTATAATTCACCCCTCCACTTT
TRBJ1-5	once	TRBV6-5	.	CASRIQGFQPQHF	TGTGCCAGCAGGATTCAGGGTTTTCAGCCCCAGCATTTT
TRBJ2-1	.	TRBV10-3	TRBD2	CAISESLWTSGRAREQFF	TGTGCCATCAGTGAGTCTCTGTGGACTAGCGGGAGGGCCAGGGAGCAGTTCTTC
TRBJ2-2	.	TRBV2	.	CARSRRGKNTGELFF	TGTGCCAGGAGTCGACGGGGGAAGAACACCGGGGAGCTGTTTTTT
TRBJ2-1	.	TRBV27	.	CASSLILSGPEDEQFF	TGTGCCAGCAGTTTAATCCTCAGTGGCCCGGAGGATGAGCAGTTCTTC
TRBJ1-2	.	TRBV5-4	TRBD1	CASRGAGTGYGYTF	TGTGCCAGCCGGGGAGCCGGGACAGGGTATGGCTACACCTTC
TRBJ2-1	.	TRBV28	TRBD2	CASSFEPGLGGWEQFF	TGTGCCAGCAGTTTTGAACCGGGACTAGGGGGGTGGGAGCAGTTCTTC
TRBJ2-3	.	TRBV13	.	CASGQRGDTQYF	TGTGCCAGCGGCCAAAGGGGAGATACGCAGTATTTT
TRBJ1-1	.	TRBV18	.	CASSKTDTEAFF	TGTGCCAGCTCAAAGACAGACACTGAAGCTTTCTTT
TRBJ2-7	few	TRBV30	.	CAWSVQGPGVYEQYF	TGTGCCTGGAGTGTACAGGGTCCAGGGGTATACGAGCAGTACTTC
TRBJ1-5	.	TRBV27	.	CASRARTAPNQPQHF	TGTGCCAGCAGAGCCAGAACAGCCCCCAATCAGCCCCAGCATTTT
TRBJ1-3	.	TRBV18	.	CASSPRGPSPGVEVGNTIYF	TGTGCCAGCTCACCTCGCGGGCCAAGCCCGGGCGTGGAGGTTGGAAACACCATATATTTT
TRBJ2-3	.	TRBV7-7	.	CASSLAVTDTQYF	TGTGCCAGCAGCTTGGCTGTCACAGATACGCAGTATTTT
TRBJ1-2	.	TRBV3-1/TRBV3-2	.	CASSQDRGIGGYTF	TGTGCCAGCAGCCAAGATCGGGGGATCGGTGGCTACACCTTC
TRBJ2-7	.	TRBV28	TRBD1	CASSGQGSRGFF	TGTGCCAGCAGTGGACAGGGGTCTAGAGGGTTCTTC
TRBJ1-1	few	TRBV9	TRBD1	CASSAGQGNTEAFF	TGTGCCAGCAGCGCAGGACAGGGTAACACTGAAGCTTTCTTT
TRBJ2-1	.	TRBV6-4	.	CASSDSGKHEQFF	TGTGCCAGCAGTGACTCGGGCAAACATGAGCAGTTCTTC
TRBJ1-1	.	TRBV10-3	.	CATRGLNTEAFF	TGTGCCACTAGGGGCTTGAACACTGAAGCTTTCTTT
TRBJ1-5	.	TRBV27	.	CASRPRDWDQPQHF	TGTGCCAGCAGGCCCCGGGACTGGGATCAGCCCCAGCATTTT
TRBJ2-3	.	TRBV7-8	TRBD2	CASSSRLAGGIDTQYF	TGTGCCAGCAGCTCTCGACTAGCGGGAGGGATAGATACGCAGTATTTT
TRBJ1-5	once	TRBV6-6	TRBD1	CASRFQGASDQPQHF	TGTGCCAGCAGATTTCAGGGGGCAAGTGATCAGCCCCAGCATTTT
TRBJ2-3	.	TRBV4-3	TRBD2	CASSHFGTSGRTDTQYF	TGCGCCAGCAGCCATTTCGGGACTAGCGGCCGCACAGATACGCAGTATTTT
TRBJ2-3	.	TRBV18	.	CASSPPGGYSTDTQYF	TGTGCCAGCTCACCACCCGGCGGGTATAGCACAGATACGCAGTATTTT
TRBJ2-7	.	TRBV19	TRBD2	CASSLGGTDGTSGRVREQYF	TGTGCCAGTAGTCTTGGCGGGACGGACGGGACTAGCGGGAGAGTTCGCGAGCAGTACTTC
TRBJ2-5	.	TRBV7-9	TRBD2	CASSPLGGGGLGETQYF	TGTGCCAGCAGCCCCCTCGGGGGGGGAGGGCTGGGAGAGACCCAGTACTTC
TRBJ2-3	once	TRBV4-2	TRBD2	CASSQALAESTDTQYF	TGTGCCAGCAGCCAAGCACTAGCGGAAAGCACAGATACGCAGTATTTT
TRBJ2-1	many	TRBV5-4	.	CASSLSIYNEQFF	TGTGCCAGCAGCTTGTCTATCTACAATGAGCAGTTCTTC
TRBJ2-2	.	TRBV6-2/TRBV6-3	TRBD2	CASSYTGGGELFF	TGTGCCAGCAGTTACACGGGAGGCGGGGAGCTGTTTTTT
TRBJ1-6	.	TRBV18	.	CASSQRLNSPLHF	TGTGCCAGCTCACAAAGACTTAATTCACCCCTCCACTTT
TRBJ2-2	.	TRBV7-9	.	CASNEGGFTGELFF	TGTGCCAGCAACGAAGGGGGATTCACCGGGGAGCTGTTTTTT
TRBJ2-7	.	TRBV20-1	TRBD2	CSASPSLLAGGHEQYF	TGCAGTGCTAGTCCTAGTTTACTAGCGGGAGGGCACGAGCAGTACTTC
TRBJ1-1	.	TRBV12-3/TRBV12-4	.	CASSLRQDTEAFF	TGTGCCAGCAGTTTACGACAGGACACTGAAGCTTTCTTT